The 22 T cell receptor beta chains given below trace back to one sample, sequenced in a study of T cells in localized non-small cell lung cancer. The assay was immunoSEQ multiplex PCR, and TCRdb's table has in-frame clones only and misses some. The profile shows about 35,000 clones, more than 65% of them singletons. The sample here was peripheral blood, taken before any cancer treatment. The receptors derive from a male donor older than 55 with stage III squamous cell lung carcinoma.

The gene calls are TRBV6-5 and TRBJ1-1; possibly TRBD1 for D (6 bases). V shed 0 bases and J shed 3 bases, with 11 bases lying between them. CDR3 size: 15 residues. The germline CDR1 and CDR2 sequences are MNHEY and SVGAGI. The CDR3 reads CASSYSNPGDTEAFF. The CDR3 DNA sequence: TGTGCCAGCAGTTACTCGAATCCAGGGGACACTGAAGCTTTCTTT.

The genes are TRBV14 and TRBJ2-1; TRBD1 or TRBD2 may be the D gene (5 bases each). The germline V gene encodes CDR1 SGHDN and CDR2 FVKESK. V was shortened by 5 bases and J by 4 bases, with 12 bases between the two germline ends. This CDR3 has 14 amino acids. As DNA, the CDR3 is TGTGCCAGCAGCTACCGGGACGCATACAATGAGCAGTTCTTC. Translating it yields CASSYRDAYNEQFF. The variable domain in full, with the rest retrieved from reference TRBV14 and TRBJ2-1, is EAGVTQFPSHSVIEKGQTVTLRCDPISGHDNLYWYRRVMGKEIKFLLHFVKESKQDESGMPNNRFLAERTGGTYSTLKVQPAELEDSGVYFCASSYRDAYNEQFFGPGTRLTVL.

CDR3 in amino acids: CASSSPDRAKYNEQFF. The CDR3 bases are TGTGCCAGCAGCAGCCCGGACAGGGCCAAATACAATGAGCAGTTCTTC. This chain links TRBV13 with TRBJ2-1; TRBD1 matches at 8 bases. CDR3 length: 16 amino acids. With 5 bases clipped from V and 4 bases from J, the junction kept 10 bases outside the gene matches. CDR1 PRHDT and CDR2 FYEKMQ come from the germline V gene (reference sequence).

The chain links TRBV27 to TRBJ1-5; 9 bases are a match to TRBD1. The germline CDR1 and CDR2 sequences are MNHEY and SMNVEV (reference sequence). With 5 bases clipped from V and 6 bases from J, the junction kept 5 bases outside the gene matches. The CDR3 contains 14 residues. The DNA of the CDR3 is TGTGCCAGCAGTCTACAGGGGGCTAGTCAGCCCCAGCATTTT. This translates into CASSLQGASQPQHF.

This clone came up once. CDR3 sequence reads: CASSLLLAGTNTGELFF. The CDR3 DNA sequence: TGCGCCAGCAGCCTCTTGCTAGCGGGTACGAACACCGGGGAGCTGTTTTTT. V and J are TRBV5-1 and TRBJ2-2; 8 nucleotides agree with TRBD2. In germline, CDR1 is SGHRS, CDR2 YFSETQ. Trimming took 4 bases from V and 0 from J; bases not matched to a gene: 8. The CDR3 runs 17 residues.

The chain is built from TRBV30 and TRBJ2-5, with D perhaps TRBD1 (5 bases). Germline V gives CDR1 GTSNPN, CDR2 SVGIG (reference sequence). The CDR3 runs to 13 residues. Trimming took off 5 bases at V and 1 base at J, with 11 bases between the two ends. CDR3: CAWGGASQETQYF. CDR3 in DNA: TGTGCCTGGGGTGGGGCTAGCCAAGAGACCCAGTACTTC. Supplemented by reference TRBV30 and TRBJ2-5, the full variable domain reads SQTIHQWPATLVQPVGSPLSLECTVEGTSNPNLYWYRQAAGRGLQLLFYSVGIGQISSEVPQNLSASRPQDRQFILSSKKLLLSDSGFYLCAWGGASQETQYFGPGTRLLVL.

The chain couples TRBV7-9 to TRBJ1-1; maybe TRBD1 (6 bases). The CDR3 loop spans 14 amino acids. V was trimmed by 11 bases and J by 0 bases, leaving 16 bases between them. The germline gives CDR1 SEHNR, CDR2 FQNEAQ (reference sequence). For the CDR3, the DNA is TGTGCCGGTCAGGGGTCTCAAATGAACACTGAAGCTTTCTTT. Translation: CAGQGSQMNTEAFF.

The chain joins TRBV28 to TRBJ1-3; D unresolved. Looked up from germline, CDR1 is MDHEN and CDR2 is SYDVKM. Trimming shortened V by 6 bases and J by 0 bases, and 9 bases separated the two germline ends. The CDR3 length is 14 residues. The CDR3 is CASSLQSSGNTIYF. CDR3 DNA: TGTGCCAGCAGCCTACAGTCCTCTGGAAACACCATATATTTT. Variable domain in full (rest from reference TRBV28 and TRBJ1-3): DVKVTQSSRYLVKRTGEKVFLECVQDMDHENMFWYRQDPGLGLRLIYFSYDVKMKEKGDIPEGYSVSREKKERFSLILESASTNQTSMYLCASSLQSSGNTIYFGEGSWLTVV.

The rearrangement uses TRBV5-1 and TRBJ2-1; the D gene is possibly TRBD2 (5 bases). Trimming removed 4 bases from V and 3 bases from J, with 8 bases in between. Germline V gene data show CDR1 as SGHRS and CDR2 as YFSETQ. This CDR3 comprises 13 residues. CDR3 sequence: CASSQDFYNEQFF. CDR3 nucleotide sequence: TGCGCCAGCAGCCAGGACTTCTACAATGAGCAGTTCTTC. Looking up the rest from reference TRBV5-1 and TRBJ2-1 gives the full variable domain: KAGVTQTPRYLIKTRGQQVTLSCSPISGHRSVSWYQQTPGQGLQFLFEYFSETQRNKGNFPGRFSGRQFSNSRSEMNVSTLELGDSALYLCASSQDFYNEQFFGPGTRLTVL.

The V and J genes are TRBV30 and TRBJ2-2, with 7 nucleotides matching TRBD1. J gave up 0 bases and V 6 bases, and 4 bases lay outside the gene matches. Germline V lookup: CDR1 GTSNPN, CDR2 SVGIG (reference sequence). The CDR3 covers 14 residues. CDR3 nucleotides: TGTGCCTGTGAAACAGGGGCGAACACCGGGGAGCTGTTTTTT. Residues: CACETGANTGELFF.

V is TRBV19 and J is TRBJ1-1; weak D call: TRBD1 (5 bases). The V and J ends lost 4 bases and 6 bases respectively, with 12 bases between them. This CDR3 has 13 amino acids. Germline V gene sequence: CDR1 LNHDA, CDR2 SQIVND (reference sequence). CDR3 DNA sequence: TGTGCCAGTAGTAGTAGGACAACCTCTGAAGCTTTCTTT. Protein sequence: CASSSRTTSEAFF.

The V call is TRBV7-9, the J call TRBJ1-1; D uncertain. V was cut by 4 bases and J by 11 bases, with 11 bases left in between. The CDR3 extends over 11 amino acids. The V gene's germline CDR1 is SEHNR and CDR2 FQNEAQ (reference sequence). This chain's CDR3 is CASSYTVEAFF. The CDR3 DNA is TGTGCCAGCAGCTACACAGTGGAGGCTTTCTTT.

This rearrangement joins TRBV12-5 to TRBJ1-2; TRBD1 is a possible D gene (5 bases). This CDR3 is 12 amino acids long. CDR1 is LGHNT and CDR2 is FRNRAP in the germline V gene. V was pared by 6 bases and J by 2 bases, with 7 bases between. The CDR3 coding sequence is TGTGCTAGTGGCCAGGGAAACTATGGCTACACCTTC. The encoded protein is CASGQGNYGYTF.

This clone is a singleton in its sample. This CDR3 reads CASSSGQGMVGYTF. The CDR3, as DNA: TGCGCCAGCAGCTCCGGACAGGGTATGGTCGGCTACACCTTC. The chain has TRBV5-1 and TRBJ1-2; TRBD1 agrees at 8 bases. This CDR3 spans 14 amino acids. The germline V gene has CDR1 SGHRS and CDR2 YFSETQ. The V segment lost 3 bases and the J segment 8 bases; nucleotides outside the gene matches: 9.

The chain couples TRBV25-1 to TRBJ1-5; the D gene is possibly TRBD1 (6 bases). The germline V gene has CDR1 MGHDK and CDR2 SYGVNS. Trimming took off 3 bases at V and 5 bases at J, with 14 bases between the two ends. The CDR3 sequence is 15 residues long. In DNA, the CDR3 is TGTGCCAGCAGTGATCCATCGACAGGAGATCAGCCCCAGCATTTT. Translation: CASSDPSTGDQPQHF.

The chain couples TRBV19 to TRBJ2-7, with D perhaps TRBD1 (6 bases). CDR1 is LNHDA and CDR2 is SQIVND in the germline V gene (reference sequence). Deletions cut 7 bases from V and 0 bases from J, with 7 bases between. The CDR3 extends over 12 amino acids. CDR3 bases: TGTGCCAGTAAGGGGGTCTCCTACGAGCAGTACTTC. It encodes CASKGVSYEQYF.

This clone appeared once. The chain is built from TRBV5-4 and TRBJ2-7; 8 nucleotides agree with TRBD1. Germline values: CDR1 SGHNT, CDR2 YYREEE (reference sequence). The J segment lost 2 bases and the V segment lost 4 bases, leaving 2 bases of the junction unmatched. The length of the CDR3 is 13 residues. CDR3 sequence (DNA): TGTGCCAGCAGCCGGGACAGGACCTACGAGCAGTACTTC. Its translation is CASSRDRTYEQYF.

The chain employs TRBV7-9 and TRBJ2-5; 7 bases fit TRBD1. V shed 4 bases, J shed 3 bases, and the junction held 5 bases outside the gene matches. The CDR3 is 14 residues long. Looked up from germline, CDR1 is SEHNR and CDR2 is FQNEAQ (reference sequence). CDR3 region: CASSYGDRKETQYF. In nucleotides, the CDR3 is TGTGCCAGCAGCTATGGGGACAGAAAAGAGACCCAGTACTTC.

V and J are TRBV7-2 and TRBJ1-3; D gene unclear. The CDR3 covers 16 residues. Trimming took off 0 bases at V and 6 bases at J, with 15 bases between the two ends. Germline values: CDR1 SGHTA, CDR2 FQGNSA. CDR3 bases: TGTGCCAGCAGCTTAGCGGGGAGAAGGTTCGAAAACACCATATATTTT. As protein: CASSLAGRRFENTIYF.

The rearrangement joins TRBV6-5 to TRBJ1-1; D is unclear. The V end lost 6 bases, the J end lost 3 bases, and 8 bases lay between the germline ends. This CDR3 contains 12 residues. CDR1 and CDR2 (germline): MNHEY, SVGAGI. CDR3 nucleotide sequence: TGTGCCAGCAGCCCGGACCACACTGAAGCTTTCTTT. As protein: CASSPDHTEAFF.

The V and J genes are TRBV6-1 and TRBJ2-7; D could derive from TRBD1 or TRBD2 (6 bases each). Germline V gene sequence: CDR1 MNHNS, CDR2 SASEGT. This CDR3 has 13 residues. CDR3 sequence: CASGQRVFYEQYF. The CDR3, as DNA: TGTGCTAGCGGACAGCGCGTTTTCTACGAGCAGTACTTC.

The chain couples TRBV6-5 to TRBJ1-5, with 7 bases identical to TRBD1. The V and J ends lost 6 bases and 7 bases, in that order; junction bases with no gene match: 9. This CDR3 is 14 amino acids long. In germline, CDR1 is MNHEY, CDR2 SVGAGI. CDR3 DNA: TGTGCCAGCAGATCAAGACAGGGAGGGCAGCCCCAGCATTTT. As protein: CASRSRQGGQPQHF.